This T cell receptor (beta chain) was sequenced during a study of T cell clonality in common variable immunodeficiency. Generated by immunoSEQ multiplex PCR, the TCRdb table keeps only in-frame clones and is missing some. This sample carries about 47,000 clones and no singletons, and approximately 6.2% goes to the top ten. Trimming removed 2 bases at V and 4 bases at J, with 6 bases between. The CDR3 covers 12 residues. This clone was recorded at least ten times. The CDR3 end falls 3 residues outside the read, so it is completed with the germline J gene. The source is a person between 18 and 75 years old in good health. The chain couples TRBV12-3 or TRBV12-4 to TRBJ2-7; no reliable D call. Sequenced sample: peripheral blood mononuclear cells. CDR3 protein: CASSLTLYEQYF. The sequenced part of the CDR3 DNA is TGTGCCAGCAGTTTAACTTTATACGAG.